Listed below are T cell receptor beta chains from one sample, sequenced in a study of blood T cell repertoires in COVID-19. Produced via immunoSEQ multiplex PCR; TCRdb's table is partial and in-frame only. Among under 60,000 clones listed, more than 90% were seen once. The sample taken for sequencing was peripheral blood. The receptors stem from a man aged 50 to 59 with acute or convalescent COVID-19. The CDR3 runs from the conserved cysteine through the conserved F or W. The order of the fields is V gene, clone size, J gene, D gene, CDR3 protein, CDR3 DNA. D genes are given only for firm matches. Clone size is not always given. Where it is, it says once, few, many or a class for expanded clones.

V: TRBV7-9
size: -
J: TRBJ1-3
D: -
CDR3: CASSPDTKNTIYF
DNA: TGTGCCAGCAGCCCGGACACAAAAAACACCATATATTTT

V: TRBV6-2/TRBV6-3
size: -
J: TRBJ1-5
D: TRBD1
CDR3: CASSYYGTGENQPQHF
DNA: TGTGCCAGCAGTTATTATGGGACAGGGGAAAATCAGCCCCAGCATTTT

V: TRBV6-5
size: -
J: TRBJ1-2
D: -
CDR3: CASSRGLGYGYTF
DNA: TGTGCCAGCAGCCGAGGGTTAGGCTATGGCTACACCTTC

V: TRBV10-3
size: -
J: TRBJ1-3
D: -
CDR3: CAISWDNSGNTIYF
DNA: TGTGCCATCAGCTGGGACAACTCTGGAAACACCATATATTTT

V: TRBV4-1
size: -
J: TRBJ1-2
D: -
CDR3: CASSPRQNLGYGYTF
DNA: TGCGCCAGCAGCCCCCGACAGAACCTTGGCTATGGCTACACCTTC

V: TRBV12-3/TRBV12-4
size: -
J: TRBJ1-2
D: -
CDR3: CASSFGGYGYTF
DNA: TGTGCCAGCAGTTTCGGGGGCTATGGCTACACCTTC

V: TRBV5-1
size: -
J: TRBJ2-3
D: TRBD2
CDR3: CASSPGLALSTDTQYF
DNA: TGCGCCAGCAGCCCGGGACTAGCGCTAAGCACAGATACGCAGTATTTT

V: TRBV30
size: -
J: TRBJ1-1
D: TRBD1
CDR3: CALQGVWTEAFF
DNA: TGTGCCTTACAGGGGGTATGGACTGAAGCTTTCTTT

V: TRBV27
size: -
J: TRBJ2-5
D: -
CDR3: CASSLRGTQETQYF
DNA: TGTGCCAGCAGTTTGCGGGGTACACAAGAGACCCAGTACTTC

V: TRBV2
size: -
J: TRBJ2-7
D: TRBD2
CDR3: CASSAGLAGTYEQYF
DNA: TGTGCCAGCAGTGCGGGACTAGCGGGAACCTACGAGCAGTACTTC

V: TRBV19
size: -
J: TRBJ2-7
D: TRBD1
CDR3: CASRDKGASNEQYF
DNA: TGTGCCAGTAGGGACAAGGGGGCTTCCAACGAGCAGTACTTC

V: TRBV10-3
size: -
J: TRBJ1-3
D: -
CDR3: CAISPQYSGNTIYF
DNA: TGTGCCATCAGTCCACAGTACTCTGGAAACACCATATATTTT

V: TRBV19
size: -
J: TRBJ1-5
D: TRBD1
CDR3: CASSIVQGDQPQHF
DNA: TGTGCCAGTAGTATCGTACAGGGGGACCAGCCCCAGCATTTT

V: TRBV6-6
size: -
J: TRBJ2-7
D: TRBD2
CDR3: CASSRLAGVTSYEQYF
DNA: TGTGCCAGCAGTCGACTAGCGGGAGTCACCTCCTACGAGCAGTACTTC

V: TRBV29-1
size: once
J: TRBJ1-1
D: TRBD1
CDR3: CSAKRLGQAFEAFF
DNA: TGCAGCGCCAAAAGATTGGGACAGGCTTTTGAAGCTTTCTTT

V: TRBV10-3
size: -
J: TRBJ2-7
D: TRBD2
CDR3: CAISESKLAGGHEQYF
DNA: TGTGCCATCAGTGAGTCGAAGCTAGCGGGAGGCCACGAGCAGTACTTC

V: TRBV5-5
size: once
J: TRBJ1-1
D: -
CDR3: CASSLAKARAEAFF
DNA: TGTGCCAGCAGCTTGGCCAAGGCGAGGGCTGAAGCTTTCTTT

V: TRBV7-2
size: -
J: TRBJ2-1
D: -
CDR3: CASSLIDPGDEQFF
DNA: TGTGCCAGCAGCTTAATAGACCCGGGAGATGAGCAGTTCTTC

V: TRBV5-4
size: -
J: TRBJ2-1
D: -
CDR3: CASSQLGLDNEQFF
DNA: TGTGCCAGCAGCCAATTGGGGCTAGACAATGAGCAGTTCTTC

V: TRBV4-1
size: -
J: TRBJ2-2
D: TRBD2
CDR3: CASSQDEGGTSGNTGELFF
DNA: TGCGCCAGCAGCCAAGACGAAGGCGGGACTAGCGGGAACACCGGGGAGCTGTTTTTT

V: TRBV7-9
size: -
J: TRBJ1-5
D: -
CDR3: CASSLDPDGRQPQHF
DNA: TGTGCCAGCAGCTTAGATCCGGACGGGAGACAGCCCCAGCATTTT

V: TRBV25-1
size: -
J: TRBJ1-1
D: -
CDR3: CASSEAGWNTEAFF
DNA: TGTGCCAGCAGTGAGGCAGGGTGGAACACTGAAGCTTTCTTT

V: TRBV6-6
size: -
J: TRBJ1-2
D: TRBD1
CDR3: CASSSGTANYGYTF
DNA: TGTGCCAGCAGTTCCGGGACAGCTAACTATGGCTACACCTTC

V: TRBV6-2/TRBV6-3
size: -
J: TRBJ2-3
D: TRBD1
CDR3: CASSYGQGSTDTQYF
DNA: TGTGCCAGCAGTTACGGACAGGGGAGCACAGATACGCAGTATTTT

V: TRBV29-1
size: once
J: TRBJ1-4
D: TRBD1
CDR3: CSVKGGNEKLFF
DNA: TGCAGCGTGAAAGGGGGCAATGAAAAACTGTTTTTT

V: TRBV9
size: -
J: TRBJ2-1
D: -
CDR3: CASSVLANNEQFF
DNA: TGTGCCAGCAGCGTACTAGCAAACAATGAGCAGTTCTTC

V: TRBV19
size: -
J: TRBJ1-5
D: TRBD1
CDR3: CASSIGSDRDFQPQHF
DNA: TGTGCCAGTAGTATAGGATCCGACAGGGACTTTCAGCCCCAGCATTTT

V: TRBV6-5
size: -
J: TRBJ2-7
D: -
CDR3: CASSLNYEQYF
DNA: TGTGCCAGCAGCCTTAACTACGAGCAGTACTTC

V: TRBV5-1
size: -
J: TRBJ1-2
D: TRBD1
CDR3: CASSLISGQGGGYTF
DNA: TGCGCCAGCAGCTTAATCTCCGGACAGGGGGGTGGCTACACCTTC

V: TRBV18
size: -
J: TRBJ2-3
D: TRBD2
CDR3: CASSWGLASTDTQYF
DNA: TGTGCCAGCTCATGGGGACTAGCGAGCACAGATACGCAGTATTTT

V: TRBV30
size: -
J: TRBJ1-6
D: TRBD1
CDR3: CAWSESGGNSPLHF
DNA: TGTGCCTGGAGTGAGTCAGGGGGTAATTCACCCCTCCACTTT

V: TRBV29-1
size: -
J: TRBJ2-7
D: TRBD1
CDR3: CSVRDRGRSYEQYF
DNA: TGCAGCGTTCGTGACAGGGGGCGCTCCTACGAGCAGTACTTC

V: TRBV7-9
size: -
J: TRBJ2-7
D: TRBD2
CDR3: CASSLFGEGPSEQYF
DNA: TGTGCCAGCAGCTTATTCGGGGAGGGCCCATCCGAGCAGTACTTC

V: TRBV9
size: -
J: TRBJ2-1
D: TRBD2
CDR3: CASSVDSGSQGEQFF
DNA: TGTGCCAGCAGCGTAGATAGCGGGAGCCAGGGTGAGCAGTTCTTC

V: TRBV2
size: -
J: TRBJ2-7
D: -
CDR3: CASRGQWGDEQYF
DNA: TGTGCCAGCAGGGGACAGTGGGGGGACGAGCAGTACTTC

V: TRBV5-8
size: once
J: TRBJ2-5
D: -
CDR3: CASSSEGGSWGETQYF
DNA: TGTGCCAGCAGCTCCGAGGGGGGGAGCTGGGGAGAGACCCAGTACTTC

V: TRBV5-1
size: once
J: TRBJ2-3
D: -
CDR3: CASSFLGTDTQYF
DNA: TGCGCCAGCAGCTTTCTAGGCACAGATACGCAGTATTTT

V: TRBV4-2
size: -
J: TRBJ1-2
D: -
CDR3: CASSQVGGRNYGYTF
DNA: TGTGCCAGCAGCCAAGTGGGGGGGCGAAACTATGGCTACACCTTC

V: TRBV6-1
size: -
J: TRBJ2-1
D: TRBD2
CDR3: CASSSGTSGNYEQFF
DNA: TGTGCCAGCAGTTCGGGGACTAGCGGGAACTATGAGCAGTTCTTC

V: TRBV3-1/TRBV3-2
size: -
J: TRBJ2-7
D: -
CDR3: CASSQDTGEASYEQYF
DNA: TGTGCCAGCAGCCAAGATACCGGGGAAGCCTCCTACGAGCAGTACTTC

V: TRBV11-2
size: -
J: TRBJ2-5
D: TRBD1
CDR3: CASSRWAGGPGETQYF
DNA: TGTGCCAGCAGCCGCTGGGCAGGGGGCCCGGGAGAGACCCAGTACTTC

V: TRBV6-5
size: -
J: TRBJ2-3
D: TRBD1
CDR3: CASSSGTGRTDTQYF
DNA: TGTGCCAGCAGTTCCGGGACAGGACGCACAGATACGCAGTATTTT

V: TRBV6-1
size: -
J: TRBJ2-2
D: TRBD1
CDR3: CASSELGQTGELFF
DNA: TGTGCCAGCAGTGAATTGGGACAGACCGGGGAGCTGTTTTTT

V: TRBV7-8
size: few
J: TRBJ2-7
D: TRBD1
CDR3: CASSLRTGGSYEQYF
DNA: TGTGCCAGCAGCCTAAGGACAGGGGGCTCCTACGAGCAGTACTTC

V: TRBV3-1/TRBV3-2
size: -
J: TRBJ1-1
D: -
CDR3: CASSPDLRGGFTEAFF
DNA: TGTGCCAGCAGCCCCGATCTTCGAGGGGGATTCACTGAAGCTTTCTTT

V: TRBV5-1
size: -
J: TRBJ1-1
D: -
CDR3: CASSLDQGNTEAFF
DNA: TGCGCCAGCAGCTTGGACCAGGGGAACACTGAAGCTTTCTTT

V: TRBV3-1/TRBV3-2
size: -
J: TRBJ2-2
D: TRBD2
CDR3: CASSETSGRENTGELFF
DNA: TGTGCCAGCAGCGAGACTAGCGGGAGGGAGAACACCGGGGAGCTGTTTTTT